This TCR beta chain was identified in a study of metastatic and nonmetastatic thyroid tumors. For the study at large: Repertoires from blood and tumor or nodule tissue of malignant and benign thyroid patients were compared.

No patient had received any treatment before thyroid surgery. General study results and limits: It was reportedly found that TCR beta diversity was significantly higher in malignant thyroid tumors than in benign nodules, a difference seen in both blood and tumor samples.

This clone was recorded a few times. Its antigen is unidentified. TCRdb reanalyzed the PCR reads with MiXCR. The profile shows about 56,000 clones, 25% to 35% of them singletons. The germline V gene encodes CDR1 MNHNS and CDR2 SASEGT. Trimming left V 2 bases short and J 6 bases short, with 16 bases between. This CDR3 region has 15 residues. V is TRBV6-1 and J is TRBJ1-2, with TRBD1 as a possible D gene (5 bases). The sequenced sample was blood. The clonotype originates from a female donor with papillary thyroid cancer or a benign thyroid nodule (not recorded which). Some clones in this sample may be carry-over from other donors' samples. Here the CDR3 reads CASSESLRAPNGYTF. CDR3 nucleotide sequence: TGTGCCAGCAGTGAATCACTCAGGGCCCCTAATGGCTACACCTTC.